Shown below are 22 T cell receptor beta chains from a single sample sequenced in a study of beta chain features in type 1 diabetes. Reverse transcribing all isolated RNA meant expressed TCRB transcripts were sequenced. The repertoire was sequenced with immunoSEQ multiplex PCR; TCRdb's copy has only in-frame clones and lacks some. This sample has approximately 250,000 clones; around 10% occur once, and the top ten carry around 0.037%. Material for sequencing was naive CD4+ T cells from blood. Every receptor here comes from a woman aged 18 to 35 in good health.

A few counts support this clone. V gene TRBV30 combines with J gene TRBJ2-7, with 12 bases lining up with TRBD2. The V segment lost 0 bases and the J segment 2 bases; nucleotides outside the gene matches: 11. CDR1 is GTSNPN and CDR2 is SVGIG in the germline V gene (reference sequence). The CDR3 spans 18 residues. DNA for the CDR3: TGTGCCTGGAGTGTTAGGAGACTAGCGGGGGATTTCACCTACGAGCAGTACTTC. Translated, it gives CAWSVRRLAGDFTYEQYF.

CDR3 DNA: TGTGCCAGCAGCTTGGGACAGGCGGTGGGGGAGACCCAGTACTTC. This codes for CASSLGQAVGETQYF. The V and J genes are TRBV5-4 and TRBJ2-5; D possibly corresponds to TRBD1 (6 bases). Trimming removed 0 bases at V and 5 bases at J, with 14 bases between. CDR3 length: 15 residues. The V gene's germline CDR1 is SGHNT and CDR2 YYREEE (reference sequence).

J is TRBJ2-2 and V is TRBV30, with D tentatively TRBD1 (6 bases). The CDR3 is 12 residues long. CDR1 and CDR2 (germline): GTSNPN, SVGIG (reference sequence). The ends were cut back, 4 bases at V and 6 bases at J, with 9 bases in the middle. The CDR3 loop reads CAWNRVPGELFF. The CDR3 region has the DNA TGTGCCTGGAACAGGGTCCCCGGGGAGCTGTTTTTT.

Ten or more counts support this clone. The chain uses TRBV7-2 and TRBJ1-5; D gene uncertain. The germline V gene has CDR1 SGHTA and CDR2 FQGNSA. Trimming stripped 7 bases from V and 6 bases from J, with 10 bases between. CDR3 length equals 12 residues. The CDR3 region has the DNA TGTGCCAGCAAGCTCCCAGGTCAGCCCCAGCATTTT. This sequence encodes CASKLPGQPQHF.

A few counts support this clone. The chain combines TRBV18 with TRBJ1-2, with D unclear. The CDR3 length is 15 residues. The germline gives CDR1 KGHSH, CDR2 LQKENI. V was trimmed by 2 bases and J by 3 bases, leaving 13 bases between them. CDR3 in DNA: TGTGCCAGCTCACCAGACTTGATTGTTGACTATGGCTACACCTTC. Protein product: CASSPDLIVDYGYTF.

The V gene is TRBV7-3, the J gene TRBJ2-5; D may be TRBD2 (5 bases). Per germline, CDR1 SGHTA and CDR2 FQGTGA. Trimming removed 5 bases at V and 9 bases at J, with 13 bases between. The CDR3 loop spans 12 amino acids. The CDR3 DNA reads TGTGCCAGCAGCCCCCCACTAGGGCCCCAGTACTTC. As protein: CASSPPLGPQYF.

The J gene is TRBJ2-3, the V gene TRBV11-1, with a weak D call TRBD1 (6 bases). The germline V and J ends were trimmed by 5 bases and 2 bases, with 23 bases remaining between them. The CDR3 runs to 18 residues. CDR1 is SGHAT, CDR2 FQDESV, per germline (reference sequence). The CDR3 DNA reads TGTGCCAGCAGCCTCACAGGGCCGAGGCAGGCGGACACAGATACGCAGTATTTT. This sequence encodes CASSLTGPRQADTDTQYF.

The genes are TRBV9 and TRBJ2-1; D is undetermined. Germline assignment: CDR1 SGDLS and CDR2 YYNGEE. V was trimmed by 1 base and J by 7 bases, leaving 6 bases between them. The CDR3 totals 12 residues. The CDR3 bases are TGTGCCAGCAGCGTAAGCCGGAATGAGCAGTTCTTC. Translating it yields CASSVSRNEQFF.

This clone was picked up a small number of times. The chain recombines TRBV27 with TRBJ1-2; 8 nucleotides agree with TRBD1. V shed 5 bases, J shed 2 bases, and the junction held 13 bases outside the gene matches. CDR1 and CDR2 from the germline V gene are MNHEY and SMNVEV (reference sequence). The CDR3 runs to 17 residues. This chain's CDR3 is CASSPRDRSIANYGYTF. CDR3 nucleotides: TGTGCCAGCAGTCCCCGGGACAGGTCGATCGCGAACTATGGCTACACCTTC.

The chain has TRBV18 and TRBJ2-1; no clear D gene. Germline V CDR1 and CDR2: KGHSH, LQKENI. Deletions cut 2 bases from V and 0 bases from J, with 8 bases between. There are 15 residues in the CDR3. The CDR3: CASSPEVGSYNEQFF. DNA of the CDR3: TGTGCCAGCTCACCAGAGGTTGGCTCCTACAATGAGCAGTTCTTC. The whole variable domain, filled in from reference TRBV18 and TRBJ2-1, reads NAGVMQNPRHLVRRRGQEARLRCSPMKGHSHVYWYRQLPEEGLKFMVYLQKENIIDESGMPKERFSAEFPKEGPSILRIQQVVRGDSAAYFCASSPEVGSYNEQFFGPGTRLTVL.

V gene TRBV7-8 combines with J gene TRBJ2-1, with D possibly TRBD2 on 6 matching bases. V was clipped by 3 bases and J by 0 bases, with 18 bases between them. Germline V gene data show CDR1 as SGHVS and CDR2 as FQNEAQ. CDR3 length: 18 amino acids. CDR3 sequence (DNA): TGTGCCAGCAGCTTGCGGGGCAGGGCGGGGAGCTCCTACAATGAGCAGTTCTTC. Protein product: CASSLRGRAGSSYNEQFF.

The V call is TRBV27, the J call TRBJ2-7; D is perhaps TRBD2 (5 bases). Between the trimmed V and J ends, which lost 3 bases and 0 bases, there was a span of 12 bases. This CDR3 comprises 15 residues. In germline, CDR1 is MNHEY, CDR2 SMNVEV (reference sequence). CDR3 sequence reads: CASSLGGPDSYEQYF. The CDR3, as DNA: TGTGCCAGCAGTTTGGGCGGGCCAGACTCCTACGAGCAGTACTTC.

This clone has just a few counts. This chain uses TRBV6-1 with TRBJ1-2; D perhaps matches TRBD1 (5 bases). The V end was cut by 0 bases, the J end by 6 bases, with 8 bases between. Germline CDR1 MNHNS, CDR2 SASEGT. The CDR3 covers 13 residues. As DNA, the CDR3 is TGTGCCAGCAGTGAAGCGCCGGGGGATGGCTACACCTTC. It translates to CASSEAPGDGYTF.

The rearrangement links TRBV6-1 to TRBJ2-2; the match to TRBD1 covers 8 bases. Germline lookup yields CDR1 MNHNS and CDR2 SASEGT. The CDR3 loop spans 14 amino acids. V was pared by 6 bases and J by 4 bases, with 4 bases of the junction left unmatched. The CDR3 DNA follows: TGTGCCAGCAGAGGGACAGGTAGCACCGGGGAGCTGTTTTTT. It specifies CASRGTGSTGELFF.

This chain joins TRBV7-9 and TRBJ1-4; a possible D gene is TRBD1 (5 bases). V lost 5 bases and J lost 7, with 11 bases in between. From germline, CDR1 is SEHNR and CDR2 FQNEAQ (reference sequence). The CDR3 runs to 13 residues. DNA for the CDR3: TGTGCCAGCAGCACCCAGGGAGGTGAAAAACTGTTTTTT. The encoded protein is CASSTQGGEKLFF.

V and J are TRBV5-1 and TRBJ1-1; TRBD1 might be the D (5 bases). The length of the CDR3 is 17 residues. The V end was cut by 3 bases, the J end by 0 bases, with 18 bases between. The V gene's germline CDR1 is SGHRS and CDR2 YFSETQ. CDR3 DNA: TGCGCCAGCAGCTCCTCCACAGGCACCCATTTGAACACTGAAGCTTTCTTT. This sequence encodes CASSSSTGTHLNTEAFF. Variable domain in full (rest from reference TRBV5-1 and TRBJ1-1): KAGVTQTPRYLIKTRGQQVTLSCSPISGHRSVSWYQQTPGQGLQFLFEYFSETQRNKGNFPGRFSGRQFSNSRSEMNVSTLELGDSALYLCASSSSTGTHLNTEAFFGQGTRLTVV.

The sample holds a few counts of this clone. This chain uses TRBV4-1 with TRBJ1-4; no clear D gene. V lost 3 bases to trimming and J lost 3 bases, with 14 bases between them. Germline CDR1 reads MGHRA; CDR2 reads YSYEKL. The CDR3 loop spans 16 amino acids. The CDR3, as DNA: TGCGCCAGCAGCCATAAGCTTTCCGGGGCTAATGAAAAACTGTTTTTT. Its protein product is CASSHKLSGANEKLFF.

This clone was observed a handful of times. This rearrangement joins TRBV11-2 to TRBJ1-1, with TRBD1 matching 8 bases. Trimming cost V 1 base and J 4 bases; bases outside gene matches: 8. CDR1 and CDR2 (germline): SGHAT, FQNNGV. The CDR3 covers 16 residues. The CDR3 region is CASSLVGRGQGTEAFF. In DNA form, the CDR3 reads TGTGCCAGCAGCTTAGTTGGCAGGGGGCAGGGCACTGAAGCTTTCTTT.

This clone appeared a few times. The rearrangement joins TRBV5-1 to TRBJ2-7, with 8 bases that match TRBD2. This CDR3 has 15 residues. V was pared by 0 bases and J by 0 bases, with 2 bases of the junction left unmatched. Germline CDR1 is SGHRS and CDR2 is YFSETQ. DNA for the CDR3: TGCGCCAGCAGCTTGGGCGGGAGGCCCTCCTACGAGCAGTACTTC. Protein sequence: CASSLGGRPSYEQYF.

The chain combines TRBV25-1 with TRBJ2-5, with D possibly TRBD2 on 6 matching bases. CDR3 length: 16 amino acids. Trimming removed 1 base from V and 6 bases from J, with 18 bases in between. Germline V gene sequence: CDR1 MGHDK, CDR2 SYGVNS. CDR3 in DNA: TGTGCCAGCAGTGAATTTAACGGGAGTCTTGCTAAGACCCAGTACTTC. Protein product: CASSEFNGSLAKTQYF.

The chain carries TRBV6-5 and TRBJ2-7, with a weak D call TRBD2 (5 bases). The CDR3 consists of 11 residues. The V end lost 10 bases, the J end lost 3 bases, and 10 bases lay between the germline ends. Germline-derived CDR1 and CDR2 are MNHEY and SVGAGI. CDR3 in DNA: TGTGCCACCGAGGGCCGCTACGAGCAGTACTTC. Translating gives CATEGRYEQYF.

In nucleotides, the CDR3 is TGTGCCAGCAGTTCCAGGACAGGTATTTCGGTTTATGGCTACACCTTC. Its protein product is CASSSRTGISVYGYTF. The V and J genes are TRBV6-5 and TRBJ1-2, with 7 bases aligning to TRBD1. The CDR3 sequence is 16 residues long. The J segment lost 5 bases and the V segment lost 4 bases, leaving 13 bases of the junction unmatched. Per the germline V gene, CDR1 is MNHEY and CDR2 is SVGAGI.